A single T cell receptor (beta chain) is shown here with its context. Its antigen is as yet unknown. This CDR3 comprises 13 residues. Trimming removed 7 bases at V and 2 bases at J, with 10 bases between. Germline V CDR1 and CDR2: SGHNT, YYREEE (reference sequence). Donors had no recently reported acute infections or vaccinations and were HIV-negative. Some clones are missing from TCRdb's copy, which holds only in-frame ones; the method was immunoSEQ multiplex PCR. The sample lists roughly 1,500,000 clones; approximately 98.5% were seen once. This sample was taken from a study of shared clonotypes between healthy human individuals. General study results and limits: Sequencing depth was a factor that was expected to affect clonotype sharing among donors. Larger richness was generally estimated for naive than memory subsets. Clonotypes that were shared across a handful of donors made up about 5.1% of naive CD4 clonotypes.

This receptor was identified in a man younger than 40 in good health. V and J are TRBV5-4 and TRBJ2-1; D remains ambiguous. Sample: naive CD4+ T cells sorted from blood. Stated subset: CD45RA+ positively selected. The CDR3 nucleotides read TGTGCCAGCGGAACCGAGGCCTACAATGAGCAGTTCTTC. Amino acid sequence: CASGTEAYNEQFF.